This T cell receptor beta chain was sequenced during a study of T-cell memory formation after mild COVID-19. cDNA libraries for TCR alpha and TCR beta, carrying sample barcodes and UMIs, came from 5'RACE with constant-segment primers. TCRdb reprocessed the 5' RACE reads via MiXCR and lists one record per CDR3 protein. This table holds hundreds of thousands of distinct CDR3 sequences, around 30% found once. General study results and limits: The main location of contracting CD4+ clones was CM and EM, and that of contracting CD8+ clones was EMRA. Some responding clones appeared in pre-infection memory, suggesting cross-reactive memory joined. Later expanders leaned CD4+, whereas clones that contracted between day 15 and 85 were balanced CD4/CD8.

Concerning this clonotype itself: Antigen specificity is unknown.

V was shortened by 0 bases and J by 7 bases, with 24 bases between the two germline ends. Looked up from germline, CDR1 is SGHTA and CDR2 is FQGNSA. The CDR3 spans 18 residues. The V gene is TRBV7-2, the J gene TRBJ2-5; D gene unclear. This clonotype was obtained from an adult woman who had mild COVID-19 (a few samples of this study predate the infection). Cell type and time point are not known. The sample taken for sequencing was PBMCs or a T cell subset sorted from them (not recorded which). CDR3 amino acids: CASSLALSVDSTRGTQYF. The DNA for the CDR3 is TGTGCCAGCAGCTTAGCCCTCTCTGTTGATTCAACGCGAGGGACCCAGTACTTC.